The entry below gives a single T cell receptor beta chain sequence along with its context. No antigen is known for it. One base separates it from a far larger clone, so it is likely a read error. The same CDR3 is also encoded by other DNA sequences in this sample. The sample originates from a study of cytomegalovirus exposure and HLA in healthy donors. V was pared by 1 base and J by 3 bases, with 12 bases between. Germline CDR1 and CDR2: MGHRA and YSYEKL. CDR3 length: 15 residues. The PCR had 60 Vbeta and 13 Jbeta primers. This table comes from immunoSEQ multiplex PCR, and its TCRdb copy is limited to in-frame clones, with some not included. The sample yields under 110,000 clones, more than 60% seen once. General study findings and limits: In vitro data verified a few CMV-associated chains as specific for CMV antigens.

Sequenced material: PBMCs. The J gene is TRBJ1-2, the V gene TRBV4-1; D is possibly TRBD1 (6 bases). This TCR came from a woman aged 50 to 65 in good health and CMV-seropositive. The CDR3 coding sequence is TGCGCCAGCAGCCAAGCTGTGTCAGGGGACTATGGCTACACCTTC. Protein: CASSQAVSGDYGYTF.